This record concerns one TCR beta chain sequence. The sample originates from a study of cytomegalovirus exposure and HLA in healthy donors. Healthy bone marrow donors formed the donor group. The primer mix had 60 Vbeta and 13 Jbeta primers. In the original workflow: Later analysis identified around 85 million unique TCR beta chains, approximately 11 million shared. Only in-frame clones appear in the TCRdb table, and some are missing; sequencing was by immunoSEQ multiplex PCR. The V and J calls and clone size were taken over from that table, and D and trimming were inferred from the DNA. The sample shows under 200,000 clones, about 70% of them seen only once. Trimming removed 0 bases from V and 0 bases from J, with 14 bases in between. The length of the CDR3 is 18 residues. CDR1 is KGHSH and CDR2 is LQKENI in the germline V gene.

The receptor comes from a woman between 25 and 40 years old in good health and CMV-seronegative. The sequenced sample consisted of PBMCs. This sequence joins TRBV18 and TRBJ2-2; weak D call: TRBD2 (5 bases). The DNA of the CDR3 is TGTGCCAGCTCACCACCCAGACTACAAGAAACGAACACCGGGGAGCTGTTTTTT. Amino acids: CASSPPRLQETNTGELFF.